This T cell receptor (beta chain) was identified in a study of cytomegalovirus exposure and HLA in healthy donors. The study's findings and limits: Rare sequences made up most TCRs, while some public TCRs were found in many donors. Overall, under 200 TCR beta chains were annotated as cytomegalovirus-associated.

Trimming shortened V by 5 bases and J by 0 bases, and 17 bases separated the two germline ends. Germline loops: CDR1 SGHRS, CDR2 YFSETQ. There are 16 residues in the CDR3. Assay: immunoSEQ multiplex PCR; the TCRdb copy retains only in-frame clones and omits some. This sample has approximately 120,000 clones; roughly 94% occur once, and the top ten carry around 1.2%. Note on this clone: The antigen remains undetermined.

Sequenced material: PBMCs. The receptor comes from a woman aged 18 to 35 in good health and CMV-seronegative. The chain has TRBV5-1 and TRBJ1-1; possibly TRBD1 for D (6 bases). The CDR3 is CASSSQQGSVNTEAFF. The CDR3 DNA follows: TGCGCCAGCAGTTCCCAACAGGGTTCGGTGAACACTGAAGCTTTCTTT. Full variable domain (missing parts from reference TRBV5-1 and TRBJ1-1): KAGVTQTPRYLIKTRGQQVTLSCSPISGHRSVSWYQQTPGQGLQFLFEYFSETQRNKGNFPGRFSGRQFSNSRSEMNVSTLELGDSALYLCASSSQQGSVNTEAFFGQGTRLTVV.